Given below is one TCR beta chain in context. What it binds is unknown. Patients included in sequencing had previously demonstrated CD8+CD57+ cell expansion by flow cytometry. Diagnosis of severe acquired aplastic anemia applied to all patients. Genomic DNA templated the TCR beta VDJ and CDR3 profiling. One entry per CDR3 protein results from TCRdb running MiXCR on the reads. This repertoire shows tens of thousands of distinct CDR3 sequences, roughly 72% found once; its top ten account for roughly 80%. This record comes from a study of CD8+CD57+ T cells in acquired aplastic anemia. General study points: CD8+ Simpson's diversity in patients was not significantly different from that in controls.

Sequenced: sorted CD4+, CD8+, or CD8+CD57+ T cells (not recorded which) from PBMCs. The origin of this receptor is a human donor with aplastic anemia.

CDR3 in amino acids: CASSFIGRVARDEQFF. Written as DNA, the CDR3 is TGTGCCAGCAGCTTTATCGGGCGGGTGGCCAGGGATGAGCAGTTCTTC. This chain connects TRBV7-2 to TRBJ2-5; D is perhaps TRBD1 or TRBD2 (5 bases each). The J call may be wrong; the DNA end is better matched by TRBJ2-1. Germline CDR1 and CDR2: SGHTA and FQGNSA. The CDR3 loop spans 16 amino acids.